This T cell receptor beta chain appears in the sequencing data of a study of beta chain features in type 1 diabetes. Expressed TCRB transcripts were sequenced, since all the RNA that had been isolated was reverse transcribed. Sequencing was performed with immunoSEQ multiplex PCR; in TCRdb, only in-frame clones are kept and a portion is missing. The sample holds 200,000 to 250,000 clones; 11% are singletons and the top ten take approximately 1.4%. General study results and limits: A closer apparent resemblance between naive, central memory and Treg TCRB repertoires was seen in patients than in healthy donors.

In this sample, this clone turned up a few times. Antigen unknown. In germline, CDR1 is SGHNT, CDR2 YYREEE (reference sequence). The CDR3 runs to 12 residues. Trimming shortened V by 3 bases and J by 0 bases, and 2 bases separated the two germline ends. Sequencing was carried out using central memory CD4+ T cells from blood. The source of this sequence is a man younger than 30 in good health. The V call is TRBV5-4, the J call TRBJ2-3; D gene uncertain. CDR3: CASSSSTDTQYF. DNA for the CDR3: TGTGCCAGCAGCTCGAGCACAGATACGCAGTATTTT.